This passage covers 21 T cell receptor beta chains from one sample sequenced in a study of T cell changes during pregnancy in multiple sclerosis. The assay was immunoSEQ multiplex PCR, and TCRdb's table has in-frame clones only and misses some. This table has over 25,000 clones, more than 80% appearing once. The sequencing used CD4+ T cells from peripheral blood mononuclear cells, collected in the first trimester of pregnancy. The receptors were gathered from a female donor with multiple sclerosis, enrolled in a pregnancy study.

This chain connects TRBV7-8 to TRBJ1-4; D is uncertain. CDR3 size: 16 residues. Trimming stripped 3 bases from V and 5 bases from J, with 16 bases between. CDR1 SGHVS and CDR2 FQNEAQ come from the germline V gene. Here the CDR3 reads CASSFRPVKANEKLFF. DNA of the CDR3: TGTGCCAGCAGCTTTAGGCCAGTGAAAGCGAATGAAAAACTGTTTTTT. Using reference TRBV7-8 and TRBJ1-4 for the parts outside the CDR3, the full variable domain is GAGVSQSPRYKVAKRGQDVALRCDPISGHVSLFWYQQALGQGPEFLTYFQNEAQLDKSGLPSDRFFAERPEGSVSTLKIQRTQQEDSAVYLCASSFRPVKANEKLFFGSGTQLSVL.

This sequence joins TRBV7-2 and TRBJ2-7; possibly TRBD2 for D (6 bases). Trimming took off 1 base at V and 4 bases at J, with 11 bases between the two ends. Germline V gene data show CDR1 as SGHTA and CDR2 as FQGNSA. The CDR3 length is 14 residues. DNA of the CDR3: TGTGCCAGCAGCTTAGGTGGGGGAGGATACGAGCAGTACTTC. The encoded protein is CASSLGGGGYEQYF.

This chain uses TRBV7-9 with TRBJ2-5, with D perhaps matching TRBD1 (5 bases). Germline CDR1 SEHNR, CDR2 FQNEAQ (reference sequence). The CDR3 loop spans 12 amino acids. Trimming removed 3 bases from V and 5 bases from J, with 7 bases in between. CDR3 protein: CASSFQGETQYF. The CDR3 DNA is TGTGCCAGCAGCTTCCAGGGTGAGACCCAGTACTTC.

This clone was counted a few times. The chain employs TRBV19 and TRBJ1-6; D perhaps matches TRBD1 (6 bases). The CDR3 has 15 amino acids. Germline V lookup: CDR1 LNHDA, CDR2 SQIVND (reference sequence). Deletions cut 4 bases from V and 6 bases from J, with 13 bases between. In nucleotides, the CDR3 is TGTGCCAGTAGTAAATCAGGGGCTGGTAATTCACCCCTCCACTTT. Protein product: CASSKSGAGNSPLHF.

The chain recombines TRBV5-1 with TRBJ2-7; 10 bases line up with TRBD1. The CDR3 is 14 amino acids. Germline V CDR1 and CDR2: SGHRS, YFSETQ. The junction had 7 bases not matched to a gene; V was cut back by 4 bases and J by 6 bases. CDR3 DNA sequence: TGCGCCAGCAGCCCGGACAGGGGGAATCGCGAGCAGTACTTC. As protein: CASSPDRGNREQYF.

This chain connects TRBV29-1 to TRBJ1-2; tentatively, D is TRBD1 (6 bases). This CDR3 region has 12 residues. V lost 8 bases, J lost 8 bases, and 18 bases lay in between. From germline, CDR1 is SQVTM and CDR2 ANQGSEA. In DNA, the CDR3 is TGCAGCATTCGCGCAGGGGATCGGGGCTACACCTTC. Translating it yields CSIRAGDRGYTF.

The V and J genes are TRBV5-5 and TRBJ2-7; D is undetermined. Germline V gene lookup returns CDR1 SGHKS and CDR2 YYEKEE (reference sequence). CDR3 length equals 15 residues. V dropped 0 bases and J dropped 0 bases, with 10 bases sitting between them. CDR3 amino acids: CASSLGHSYSYEQYF. The CDR3 DNA is TGTGCCAGCAGCTTGGGACATTCCTACTCCTACGAGCAGTACTTC.

This clone was seen just once. The gene calls are TRBV2 and TRBJ2-1; no clear D gene. CDR3 size: 10 residues. Germline CDR1 and CDR2: SNHLY and FYNNEI. Trimming removed 6 bases from V and 9 bases from J, with 6 bases in between. DNA of the CDR3: TGTGCCAGCAGATCCGGTGAGCAGTTCTTC. It specifies CASRSGEQFF.

This rearrangement joins TRBV7-9 to TRBJ1-1, with 7 nucleotides matching TRBD1. The germline V gene has CDR1 SEHNR and CDR2 FQNEAQ (reference sequence). CDR3 size: 14 residues. V dropped 3 bases and J dropped 4; count of bases not matched to a gene: 5. CDR3 residues: CASSFYRGGTEAFF. DNA for the CDR3: TGTGCCAGCAGCTTCTACAGGGGCGGCACTGAAGCTTTCTTT.

The gene calls are TRBV25-1 and TRBJ2-1; 11 nucleotides line up with TRBD2. The CDR3 is made up of 16 amino acids. From germline, CDR1 is MGHDK and CDR2 SYGVNS. With 2 bases clipped from V and 10 bases from J, the junction kept 10 bases outside the gene matches. The DNA for the CDR3 is TGTGCCAGCAGTGAAACTAGCGGGGGAGTTGGGGGGGAGCAGTTCTTC. Residues: CASSETSGGVGGEQFF.

The chain combines TRBV7-8 with TRBJ1-2; 7 nucleotides align to TRBD1. V shed 1 base, J shed 4 bases, and the junction held 9 bases outside the gene matches. Germline CDR1 and CDR2: SGHVS and FQNEAQ. The CDR3 contains 16 residues. The CDR3, as DNA: TGTGCCAGCAGCTTAGGTCTAGGACAGGACCTCTATGGCTACACCTTC. It specifies CASSLGLGQDLYGYTF. Looking up the rest from reference TRBV7-8 and TRBJ1-2 gives the full variable domain: GAGVSQSPRYKVAKRGQDVALRCDPISGHVSLFWYQQALGQGPEFLTYFQNEAQLDKSGLPSDRFFAERPEGSVSTLKIQRTQQEDSAVYLCASSLGLGQDLYGYTFGSGTRLTVV.

This chain connects TRBV18 to TRBJ1-2; D is uncertain. Germline V lookup: CDR1 KGHSH, CDR2 LQKENI. Trimming took 0 bases from V and 2 from J, leaving 13 bases between them. The CDR3 sequence is 16 residues long. The CDR3 spells CASSPPGQVPNYGYTF. In nucleotides, the CDR3 is TGTGCCAGCTCACCACCGGGCCAGGTCCCGAACTATGGCTACACCTTC.

The chain carries TRBV18 and TRBJ1-2, with 8 positions matching TRBD1. Looked up from germline, CDR1 is KGHSH and CDR2 is LQKENI. V was pared by 3 bases and J by 5 bases, with 5 bases of the junction left unmatched. The length of the CDR3 is 14 residues. CDR3 sequence: CASSPGTGDYGYTF. The CDR3 DNA reads TGTGCCAGCTCACCCGGGACAGGCGATTATGGCTACACCTTC. The variable domain in full, with the rest retrieved from reference TRBV18 and TRBJ1-2, is NAGVMQNPRHLVRRRGQEARLRCSPMKGHSHVYWYRQLPEEGLKFMVYLQKENIIDESGMPKERFSAEFPKEGPSILRIQQVVRGDSAAYFCASSPGTGDYGYTFGSGTRLTVV.

The chain employs TRBV2 and TRBJ2-1; 10 bases match TRBD2. The CDR3 covers 15 residues. Germline loops: CDR1 SNHLY, CDR2 FYNNEI. J lost 5 bases, V lost 6 bases, and 7 bases had no gene match. CDR3 nucleotide sequence: TGTGCCAGCAGCCCCCGGACTAGCGGTAACAATGAGCAGTTCTTC. The encoded protein is CASSPRTSGNNEQFF.

The chain employs TRBV28 and TRBJ2-5; the match to TRBD2 covers 8 bases. The V and J ends lost 4 bases and 5 bases, in that order; junction bases with no gene match: 9. Germline assignment: CDR1 MDHEN and CDR2 SYDVKM. This CDR3 comprises 15 residues. The CDR3, as DNA: TGTGCCAGCAGTTCAGCTGGGGTAGCGGGGGAGACCCAGTACTTC. Its protein is CASSSAGVAGETQYF.

The V gene is TRBV4-1, the J gene TRBJ2-3, with D maybe TRBD1 (6 bases). V shed 4 bases and J shed 2 bases, with 19 bases lying between them. Looked up from germline, CDR1 is MGHRA and CDR2 is YSYEKL. The CDR3 covers 17 residues. Here the CDR3 DNA reads TGCGCCAGCAGCCCCCTAGGACAGATAACACCCACAGATACGCAGTATTTT. It is translated as CASSPLGQITPTDTQYF.

This chain uses TRBV30 with TRBJ2-7; TRBD1 aligns across 10 bases. The CDR3 length is 13 residues. J lost 6 bases, V lost 4 bases, and 6 bases had no gene match. Looked up from germline, CDR1 is GTSNPN and CDR2 is SVGIG (reference sequence). The CDR3 spells CAWTRDRGFEQYF. CDR3 sequence (DNA): TGTGCCTGGACACGGGACAGGGGTTTCGAGCAGTACTTC.

In this sample, this clone turned up once. The rearrangement links TRBV6-6 to TRBJ1-6; 7 positions match TRBD1. The CDR3 contains 15 residues. Germline CDR1 reads MNHNY; CDR2 reads SVGAGI (reference sequence). Germline trimming cut 0 bases from V and 9 bases from J; bases unmatched to any gene: 5. The CDR3 DNA reads as TGTGCCAGCAGTTACTCGACAGGGAATGGTTCACCCCTCCACTTT. The encoded protein is CASSYSTGNGSPLHF.

The rearrangement links TRBV5-1 to TRBJ2-1; D might be TRBD2 (5 bases). V was cut by 3 bases and J by 7 bases, with 20 bases left in between. CDR3 length: 16 amino acids. Germline V gene data show CDR1 as SGHRS and CDR2 as YFSETQ. The CDR3 reads CASSSLDYAGENEQFF. The CDR3 DNA sequence: TGCGCCAGCAGCTCCCTCGACTATGCCGGTGAGAATGAGCAGTTCTTC.

This chain connects TRBV5-4 to TRBJ1-4, with 8 bases aligning to TRBD1. The CDR3 sequence is 20 residues long. Germline trimming cut 4 bases from V and 0 bases from J; bases unmatched to any gene: 17. Germline CDR1 is SGHNT and CDR2 is YYREEE (reference sequence). The CDR3 DNA sequence: TGTGCCAGCAGCATGGTGCCAGGGGGCGCCTTCGGCTCAACTAATGAAAAACTGTTTTTT. Protein: CASSMVPGGAFGSTNEKLFF. Supplemented by reference TRBV5-4 and TRBJ1-4, the full variable domain reads ETGVTQSPTHLIKTRGQQVTLRCSSQSGHNTVSWYQQALGQGPQFIFQYYREEENGRGNFPPRFSGLQFPNYSSELNVNALELDDSALYLCASSMVPGGAFGSTNEKLFFGSGTQLSVL.

The DNA of the CDR3 is TGTGCCAGCAGTGAAGCGACAGTTAGCACAGATACGCAGTATTTT. Translated: CASSEATVSTDTQYF. This chain joins TRBV6-1 and TRBJ2-3, with D possibly being TRBD1 (5 bases). Germline CDR1 and CDR2: MNHNS and SASEGT. This CDR3 region has 15 residues. V dropped 0 bases and J dropped 0 bases, with 7 bases sitting between them.